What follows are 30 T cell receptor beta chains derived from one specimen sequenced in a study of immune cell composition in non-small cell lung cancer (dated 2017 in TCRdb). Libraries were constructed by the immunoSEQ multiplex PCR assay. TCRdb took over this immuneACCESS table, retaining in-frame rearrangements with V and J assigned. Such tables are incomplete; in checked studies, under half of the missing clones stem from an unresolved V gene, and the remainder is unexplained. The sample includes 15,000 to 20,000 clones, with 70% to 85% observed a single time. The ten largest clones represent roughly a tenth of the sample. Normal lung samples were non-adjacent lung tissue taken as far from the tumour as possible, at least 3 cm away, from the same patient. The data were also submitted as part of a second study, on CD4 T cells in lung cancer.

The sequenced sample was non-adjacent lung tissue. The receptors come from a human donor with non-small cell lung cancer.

CDR3 region: CASSVLTTKMDTEAFF. For the CDR3, the DNA is TGTGCCAGCAGTGTACTTACCACCAAAATGGACACTGAAGCTTTCTTT. V and J are TRBV28 and TRBJ1-1; D gene ambiguous. The CDR3 spans 16 residues. V was shortened by 5 bases and J by 3 bases, with 19 bases between the two germline ends. Germline assignment: CDR1 MDHEN and CDR2 SYDVKM.

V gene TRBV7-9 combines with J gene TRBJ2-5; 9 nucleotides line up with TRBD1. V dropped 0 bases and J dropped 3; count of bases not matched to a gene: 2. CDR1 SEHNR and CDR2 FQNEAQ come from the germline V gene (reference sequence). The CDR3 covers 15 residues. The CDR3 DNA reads TGTGCCAGCAGCTTAGCGGGGACAGGGAAAGAGACCCAGTACTTC. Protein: CASSLAGTGKETQYF.

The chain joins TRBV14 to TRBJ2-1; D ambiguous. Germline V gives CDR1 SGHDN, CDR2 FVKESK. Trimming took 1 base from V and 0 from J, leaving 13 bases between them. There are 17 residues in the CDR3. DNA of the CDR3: TGTGCCAGCAGCCAAGTGGTCGGGCTTAGCTCCTACAATGAGCAGTTCTTC. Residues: CASSQVVGLSSYNEQFF.

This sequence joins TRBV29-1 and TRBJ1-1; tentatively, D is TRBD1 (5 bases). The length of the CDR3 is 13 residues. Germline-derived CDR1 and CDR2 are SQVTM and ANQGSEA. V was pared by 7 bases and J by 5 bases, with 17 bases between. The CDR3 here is CSAVGQGWTEAFF. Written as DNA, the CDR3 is TGCAGCGCCGTGGGTCAGGGATGGACTGAAGCTTTCTTT.

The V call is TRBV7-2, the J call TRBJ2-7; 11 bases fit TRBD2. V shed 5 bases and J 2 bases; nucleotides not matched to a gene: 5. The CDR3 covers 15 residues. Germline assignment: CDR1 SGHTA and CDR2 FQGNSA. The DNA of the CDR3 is TGTGCCAGCAGCAAACTAGCGGGGGATCCCTACGAGCAGTACTTC. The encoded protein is CASSKLAGDPYEQYF.

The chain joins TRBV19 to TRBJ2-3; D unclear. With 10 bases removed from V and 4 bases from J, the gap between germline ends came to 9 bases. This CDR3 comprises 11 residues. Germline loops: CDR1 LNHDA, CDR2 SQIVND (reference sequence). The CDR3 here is CATTQADTQYF. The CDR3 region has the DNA TGTGCCACCACCCAGGCAGATACGCAGTATTTT. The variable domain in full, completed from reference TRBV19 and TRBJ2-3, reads DGGITQSPKYLFRKEGQNVTLSCEQNLNHDAMYWYRQDPGQGLRLIYYSQIVNDFQKGDIAEGYSVSREKKESFPLTVTSAQKNPTAFYLCATTQADTQYFGPGTRLTVL.

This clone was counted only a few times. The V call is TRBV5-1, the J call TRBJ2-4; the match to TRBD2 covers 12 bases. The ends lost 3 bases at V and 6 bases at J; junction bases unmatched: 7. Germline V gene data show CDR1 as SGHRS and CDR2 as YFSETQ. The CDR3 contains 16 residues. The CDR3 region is CASSSGLAGGTNIQYF. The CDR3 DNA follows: TGCGCCAGCAGCTCCGGCCTAGCGGGGGGGACAAACATTCAGTACTTC.

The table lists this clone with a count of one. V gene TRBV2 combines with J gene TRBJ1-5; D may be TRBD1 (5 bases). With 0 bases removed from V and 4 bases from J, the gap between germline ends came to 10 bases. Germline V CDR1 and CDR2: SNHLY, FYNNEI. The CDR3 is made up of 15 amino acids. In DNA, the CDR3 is TGTGCCAGCAGTGAAGCGGGAAGGGGTAATCAGCCCCAGCATTTT. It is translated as CASSEAGRGNQPQHF.

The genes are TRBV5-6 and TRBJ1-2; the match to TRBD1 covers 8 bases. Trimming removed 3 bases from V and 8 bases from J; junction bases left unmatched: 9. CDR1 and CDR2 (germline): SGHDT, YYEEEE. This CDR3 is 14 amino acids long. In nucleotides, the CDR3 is TGTGCCAGCAGCTGGGGACAGGCCCTAAGAGGCTACACCTTC. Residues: CASSWGQALRGYTF. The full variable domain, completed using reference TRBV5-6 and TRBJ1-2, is DAGVTQSPTHLIKTRGQQVTLRCSPKSGHDTVSWYQQALGQGPQFIFQYYEEEERQRGNFPDRFSGHQFPNYSSELNVNALLLGDSALYLCASSWGQALRGYTFGSGTRLTVV.

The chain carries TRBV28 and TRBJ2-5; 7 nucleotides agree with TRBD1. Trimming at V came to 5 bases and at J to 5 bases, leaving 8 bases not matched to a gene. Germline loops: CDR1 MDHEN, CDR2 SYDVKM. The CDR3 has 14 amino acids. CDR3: CASSPTGPWETQYF. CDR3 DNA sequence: TGTGCCAGCAGTCCGACAGGGCCCTGGGAGACCCAGTACTTC.

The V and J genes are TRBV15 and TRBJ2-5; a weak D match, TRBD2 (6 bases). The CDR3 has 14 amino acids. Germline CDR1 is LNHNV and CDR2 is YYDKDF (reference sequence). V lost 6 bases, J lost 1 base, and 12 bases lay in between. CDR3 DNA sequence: TGTGCCACCAGGGAATGGGGGGTCCAAGAGACCCAGTACTTC. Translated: CATREWGVQETQYF.

Here the CDR3 reads CASTVLHGGSGNQPQHF. The CDR3 region has the DNA TGTGCCAGCACCGTCCTCCATGGGGGGTCGGGCAATCAGCCCCAGCATTTT. V usage is TRBV28 and J usage is TRBJ1-5, with a tentative D call TRBD1 (5 bases). The V gene's germline CDR1 is MDHEN and CDR2 SYDVKM. Trimming left V 7 bases short and J 2 bases short, with 21 bases between. The CDR3 spans 17 residues. The full variable domain, with the rest looked up from reference TRBV28 and TRBJ1-5, is DVKVTQSSRYLVKRTGEKVFLECVQDMDHENMFWYRQDPGLGLRLIYFSYDVKMKEKGDIPEGYSVSREKKERFSLILESASTNQTSMYLCASTVLHGGSGNQPQHFGDGTRLSIL.

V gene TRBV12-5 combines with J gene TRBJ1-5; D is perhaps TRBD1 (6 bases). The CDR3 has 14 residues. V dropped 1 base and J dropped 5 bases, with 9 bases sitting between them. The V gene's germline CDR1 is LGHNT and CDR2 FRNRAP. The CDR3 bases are TGTGCTAGTGGTTTGGGTCACAGGGATCAGCCCCAGCATTTT. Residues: CASGLGHRDQPQHF.

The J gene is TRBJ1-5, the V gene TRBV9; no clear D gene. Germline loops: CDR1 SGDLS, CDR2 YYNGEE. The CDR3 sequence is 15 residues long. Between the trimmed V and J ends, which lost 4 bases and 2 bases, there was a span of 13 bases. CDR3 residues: CASSKDGRGNQPQHF. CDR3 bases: TGTGCCAGCAGCAAGGACGGACGTGGCAATCAGCCCCAGCATTTT. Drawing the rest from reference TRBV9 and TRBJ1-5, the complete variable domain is DSGVTQTPKHLITATGQRVTLRCSPRSGDLSVYWYQQSLDQGLQFLIQYYNGEERAKGNILERFSAQQFPDLHSELNLSSLELGDSALYFCASSKDGRGNQPQHFGDGTRLSIL.

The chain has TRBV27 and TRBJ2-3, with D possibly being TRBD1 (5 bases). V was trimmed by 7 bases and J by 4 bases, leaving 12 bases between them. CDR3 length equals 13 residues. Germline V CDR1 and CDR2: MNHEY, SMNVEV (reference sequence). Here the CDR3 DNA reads TGTGCCAGCACCGCCGGCAGGGCAGATACGCAGTATTTT. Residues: CASTAGRADTQYF.

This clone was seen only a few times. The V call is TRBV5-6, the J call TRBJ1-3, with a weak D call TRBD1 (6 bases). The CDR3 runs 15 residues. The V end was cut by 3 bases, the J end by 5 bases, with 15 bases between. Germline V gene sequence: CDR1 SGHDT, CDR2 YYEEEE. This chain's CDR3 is CASSSGGYSRNTIYF. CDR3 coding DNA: TGTGCCAGCAGCTCGGGGGGCTATTCCCGAAACACCATATATTTT.

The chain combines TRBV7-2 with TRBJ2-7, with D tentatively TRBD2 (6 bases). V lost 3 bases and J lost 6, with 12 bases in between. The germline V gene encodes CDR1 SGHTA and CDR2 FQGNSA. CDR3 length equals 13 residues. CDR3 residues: CASSFWRDLEQYF. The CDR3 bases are TGTGCCAGCAGCTTTTGGAGGGATCTCGAGCAGTACTTC.

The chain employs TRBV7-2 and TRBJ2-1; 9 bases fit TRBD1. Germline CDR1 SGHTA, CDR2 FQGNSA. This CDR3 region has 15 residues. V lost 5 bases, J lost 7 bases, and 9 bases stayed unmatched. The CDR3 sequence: CASSNRGQGGNEQFF. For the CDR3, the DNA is TGTGCCAGCAGCAACAGGGGACAGGGTGGTAATGAGCAGTTCTTC.

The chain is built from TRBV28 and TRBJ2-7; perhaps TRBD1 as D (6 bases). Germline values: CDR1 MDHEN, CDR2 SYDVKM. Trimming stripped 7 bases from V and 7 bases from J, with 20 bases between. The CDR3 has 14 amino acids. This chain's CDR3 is CASTLRGTRWEQYF. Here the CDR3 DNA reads TGTGCCAGCACCCTGAGGGGGACCCGTTGGGAGCAGTACTTC.

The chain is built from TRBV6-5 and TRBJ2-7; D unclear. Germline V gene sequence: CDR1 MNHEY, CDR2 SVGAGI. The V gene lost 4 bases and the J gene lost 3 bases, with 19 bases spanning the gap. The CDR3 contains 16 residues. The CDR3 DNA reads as TGTGCCAGCAGTTTATTCCAGTCGGCCCTTTTCTACGAGCAGTACTTC. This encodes CASSLFQSALFYEQYF.

The CDR3, as DNA: TGTGCCAGCAGCCTCACAGGGGTCAACACTGAAGCTTTCTTT. It codes for CASSLTGVNTEAFF. V gene TRBV5-6 combines with J gene TRBJ1-1; 7 nucleotides match TRBD1. The CDR3 is made up of 14 amino acids. J lost 2 bases, V lost 4 bases, and 5 bases had no gene match. CDR1 is SGHDT, CDR2 YYEEEE, per germline.

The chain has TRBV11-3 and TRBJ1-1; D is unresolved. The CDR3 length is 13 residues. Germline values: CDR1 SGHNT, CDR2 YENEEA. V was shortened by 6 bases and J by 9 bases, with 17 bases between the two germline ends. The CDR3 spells CASSYTASTQAFF. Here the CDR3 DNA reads TGTGCCAGCAGTTATACCGCCAGTACTCAAGCTTTCTTT.

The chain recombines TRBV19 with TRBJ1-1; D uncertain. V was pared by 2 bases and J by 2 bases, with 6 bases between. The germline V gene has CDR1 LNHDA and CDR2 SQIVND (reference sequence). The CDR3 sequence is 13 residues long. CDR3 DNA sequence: TGTGCCAGTAGTATATCCTTTAACACTGAAGCTTTCTTT. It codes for CASSISFNTEAFF. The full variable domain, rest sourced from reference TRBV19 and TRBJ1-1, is DGGITQSPKYLFRKEGQNVTLSCEQNLNHDAMYWYRQDPGQGLRLIYYSQIVNDFQKGDIAEGYSVSREKKESFPLTVTSAQKNPTAFYLCASSISFNTEAFFGQGTRLTVV.

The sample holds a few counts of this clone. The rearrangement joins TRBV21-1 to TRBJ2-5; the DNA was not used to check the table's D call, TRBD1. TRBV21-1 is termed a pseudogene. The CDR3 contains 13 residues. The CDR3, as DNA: TGTGCCAGCAGCGAGACAGAGGAGGAGACCCAGTACTTC. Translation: CASSETEEETQYF.

CDR3 DNA: TGTGCCAGCAGCTTAACTTCTCCCCCTAACACCATATATTTT. Translated: CASSLTSPPNTIYF. The chain employs TRBV7-8 and TRBJ1-3; D call uncertain. Germline V gene data show CDR1 as SGHVS and CDR2 as FQNEAQ. Trimming pared 2 bases from V and 7 bases from J, leaving 12 bases between. The CDR3 contains 14 residues. The variable domain in full, completed from reference TRBV7-8 and TRBJ1-3, reads GAGVSQSPRYKVAKRGQDVALRCDPISGHVSLFWYQQALGQGPEFLTYFQNEAQLDKSGLPSDRFFAERPEGSVSTLKIQRTQQEDSAVYLCASSLTSPPNTIYFGEGSWLTVV.

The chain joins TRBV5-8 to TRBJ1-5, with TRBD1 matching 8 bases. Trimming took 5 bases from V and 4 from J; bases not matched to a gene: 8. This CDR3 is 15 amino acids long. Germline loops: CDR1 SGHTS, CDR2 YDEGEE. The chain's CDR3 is CASRFRTGKNQPQHF. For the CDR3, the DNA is TGTGCCAGCAGGTTTCGGACAGGGAAGAATCAGCCCCAGCATTTT.

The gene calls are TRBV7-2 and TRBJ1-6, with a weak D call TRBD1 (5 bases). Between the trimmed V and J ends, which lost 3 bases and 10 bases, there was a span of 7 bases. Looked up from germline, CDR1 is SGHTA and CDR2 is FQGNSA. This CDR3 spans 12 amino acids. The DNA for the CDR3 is TGTGCCAGCAGCTTTGGGGGGTCACCCCTCCACTTT. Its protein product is CASSFGGSPLHF.

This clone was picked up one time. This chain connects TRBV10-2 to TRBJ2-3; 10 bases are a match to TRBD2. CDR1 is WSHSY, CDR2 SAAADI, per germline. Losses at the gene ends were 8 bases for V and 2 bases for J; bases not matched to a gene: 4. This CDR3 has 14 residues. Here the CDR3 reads CASLLAGDTDTQYF. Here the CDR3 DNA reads TGCGCCAGCCTCCTAGCGGGGGACACAGATACGCAGTATTTT.

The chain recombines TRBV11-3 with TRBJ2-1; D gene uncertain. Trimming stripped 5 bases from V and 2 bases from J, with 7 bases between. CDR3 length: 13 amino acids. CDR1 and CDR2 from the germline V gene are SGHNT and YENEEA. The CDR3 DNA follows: TGTGCCAGCAGCCCGAATACCTACAATGAGCAGTTCTTC. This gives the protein CASSPNTYNEQFF.

CDR3 nucleotides: TGTGCCAGCTGGTCCGGGGCTCAACTGTTTTTT. Translation: CASWSGAQLFF. The chain uses TRBV6-5 and TRBJ1-4, with D maybe TRBD1 (5 bases). There are 11 residues in the CDR3. The V and J ends lost 8 bases and 12 bases respectively, with 13 bases between them. The V gene's germline CDR1 is MNHEY and CDR2 SVGAGI.